Listed below are T cell receptor beta chains from one sample, sequenced in a study of CD8+ T cells in alopecia areata. Some clones are missing from TCRdb's copy, which holds only in-frame ones; the method was immunoSEQ multiplex PCR. The table shows around 180,000 clones, with about three fifths occurring only once. Sequenced material: CD4+ T cells sorted from blood, taken at approximately week 49, from a patient treated with tofacitinib. The origin of the receptors is a human donor with alopecia areata. Each CDR3 is given with its conserved first and last residue. The D gene is left open where the match is weak. Size is omitted from some rows. Given values are once, few, many or a class for expanded clones.

>TRBD1|TRBJ1-2|few|TRBV29-1
CSVDSRGQGSYGYTF
TGCAGCGTTGACTCTCGAGGACAGGGATCCTATGGCTACACCTTC
>TRBD1|TRBJ1-1|.|TRBV5-1
CASSATGELAFF
TGCGCCAGCAGCGCCACAGGGGAGTTGGCTTTCTTT
>TRBD1|TRBJ2-1|.|TRBV5-1
CASSVMTGVEQFF
TGCGCCAGCAGCGTTATGACAGGGGTTGAGCAGTTCTTC
>.|TRBJ2-1|.|TRBV5-1
CASSLDRAYNEQFF
TGCGCCAGCAGCTTGGACAGGGCCTACAATGAGCAGTTCTTC
>.|TRBJ1-6|.|TRBV30
CAWSETGNSPLHF
TGTGCCTGGAGTGAAACTGGGAATTCACCCCTCCACTTT
>.|TRBJ2-1|.|TRBV9
CASSVGNSLGNEQFF
TGTGCCAGCAGCGTAGGTAATAGCTTGGGTAATGAGCAGTTCTTC
>.|TRBJ2-7|.|TRBV29-1
CSVGGASYEQYF
TGCAGCGTTGGGGGGGCTTCCTACGAGCAGTACTTC
>TRBD1|TRBJ2-2|.|TRBV2
CASRLEDRAPGELFF
TGTGCCAGCAGACTCGAGGACAGGGCGCCCGGGGAGCTGTTTTTT
>.|TRBJ2-7|.|TRBV13
CASSLRLGEQYF
TGTGCCAGCAGCTTACGACTAGGCGAGCAGTACTTC
>.|TRBJ2-2|.|TRBV27
CASSSGLFTGELFF
TGTGCCAGCAGTTCGGGACTTTTCACCGGGGAGCTGTTTTTT
>.|TRBJ2-6|few|TRBV19
CASSTGANVLTF
TGTGCCAGTAGTACTGGGGCCAACGTCCTGACTTTC
>.|TRBJ2-3|.|TRBV5-1
CASSLAAGQGATDTQYF
TGCGCCAGCAGCTTGGCCGCCGGCCAGGGCGCCACAGATACGCAGTATTTT
>.|TRBJ1-4|.|TRBV29-1
CSVDRAEGLFF
TGCAGCGTTGACCGGGCAGAGGGACTGTTTTTT
>.|TRBJ1-2|.|TRBV29-1
CSVEDYEAGYTF
TGCAGCGTTGAAGATTATGAGGCTGGCTACACCTTC
>TRBD1|TRBJ2-3|.|TRBV30
CAWSRGQGVDTQYF
TGTGCCTGGAGTAGGGGACAGGGAGTAGATACGCAGTATTTT
>TRBD1|TRBJ2-5|.|TRBV30
CAWIGDRQETQYF
TGTGCCTGGATAGGGGACAGGCAAGAGACCCAGTACTTC
>TRBD2|TRBJ2-1|.|TRBV7-9
CASSLISGGAGEQFF
TGTGCCAGCAGCTTAATAAGCGGGGGGGCAGGTGAGCAGTTCTTC
>TRBD1|TRBJ1-1|.|TRBV5-6
CASSKGQANTEAFF
TGTGCCAGCAGCAAGGGACAGGCGAACACTGAAGCTTTCTTT